This T cell receptor (beta chain) originates from a study of CD8+CD57+ T cells in acquired aplastic anemia. As for the study in general: The average read count for CD4+ cells in healthy donors was some 9.9 million.

The study profiled TCR beta VDJ and CDR3 using genomic DNA as template. One entry per CDR3 protein results from TCRdb running MiXCR on the reads. The sample yields 150,000 to 200,000 distinct CDR3 sequences, about 60% seen once. Per the germline V gene, CDR1 is DFQATT and CDR2 is SNEGSKA (reference sequence). The V and J ends lost 3 bases and 1 base respectively, with 12 bases between them. CDR3 length equals 14 residues. V is TRBV20-1 and J is TRBJ2-5; D not resolved. This clonotype was sampled from a human donor in good health. Sequencing input: sorted CD4+, CD8+, or CD8+CD57+ T cells (not recorded which) from PBMCs. The CDR3 DNA reads as TGCAGTGCTAGGGGGTTCCAGTCCCAAGAGACCCAGTACTTC. It translates to CSARGFQSQETQYF.